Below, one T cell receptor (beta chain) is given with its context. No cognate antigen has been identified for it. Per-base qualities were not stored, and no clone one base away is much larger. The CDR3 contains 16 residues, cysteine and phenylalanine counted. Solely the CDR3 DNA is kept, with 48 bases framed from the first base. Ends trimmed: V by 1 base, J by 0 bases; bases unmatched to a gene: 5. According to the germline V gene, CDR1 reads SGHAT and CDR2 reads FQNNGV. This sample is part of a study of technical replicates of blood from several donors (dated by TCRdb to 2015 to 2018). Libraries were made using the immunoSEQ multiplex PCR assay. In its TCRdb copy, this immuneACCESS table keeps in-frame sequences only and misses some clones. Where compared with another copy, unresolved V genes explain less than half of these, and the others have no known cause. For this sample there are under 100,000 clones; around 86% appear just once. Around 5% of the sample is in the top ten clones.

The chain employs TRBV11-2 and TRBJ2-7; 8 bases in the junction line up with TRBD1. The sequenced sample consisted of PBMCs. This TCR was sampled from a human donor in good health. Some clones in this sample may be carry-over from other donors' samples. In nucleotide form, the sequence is TGTGCCAGCAGCTTAGTTGCAGGGGGCAACTCCTACGAGCAGTACTTC. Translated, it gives CASSLVAGGNSYEQYF.